Listed here are 11 T cell receptor beta chains from one sample, sequenced in a study of cytomegalovirus exposure and HLA in healthy donors listed by TCRdb under 2017. Library prep was done by the immunoSEQ multiplex PCR assay. A mixture of 60 forward primers for TCR Vbeta segments and 13 reverse primers for TCR Jbeta segments was used in the multiplex PCR. TCRdb holds this immuneACCESS table with in-frame rearrangements only. Some clones are missing; in checked studies, unresolved V genes explain under half, and the rest has no known cause. The sample records 150,000 to 200,000 clones, 75% to 90% of which are singletons. The ten largest account for under 1% of the sample. Input material: PBMCs. Receptor source: a girl between 2 and 10 years old in good health and CMV-seropositive.

The genes are TRBV4-2 and TRBJ2-1, with 7 bases fitting TRBD2. This CDR3 has 15 residues. The junction had 3 bases not matched to a gene; V was cut back by 0 bases and J by 4 bases. Germline CDR1 and CDR2: LGHNA and YNFKEQ. The CDR3 region is CASSQEGGGYNEQFF. The CDR3 nucleotides read TGTGCCAGCAGCCAAGAGGGGGGGGGATACAATGAGCAGTTCTTC.

The chain recombines TRBV15 with TRBJ2-3; 7 bases agree with TRBD2. Germline CDR1 reads LNHNV; CDR2 reads YYDKDF (reference sequence). Unmatched junction bases numbered 11, after V lost 0 bases and J lost 5 bases. CDR3 size: 17 residues. Here the CDR3 reads CATSRDSGGRERDTQYF. CDR3 DNA: TGTGCCACCAGCAGAGATTCCGGGGGGAGGGAGAGAGATACGCAGTATTTT.

This clone showed up just a few times. The gene calls are TRBV9 and TRBJ2-1; tentatively, D is TRBD2 (6 bases). CDR3 length: 16 residues. Germline V lookup: CDR1 SGDLS, CDR2 YYNGEE. V dropped 0 bases and J dropped 1 base, with 11 bases sitting between them. This CDR3 reads CASSVDLGTSYNEQFF. CDR3 DNA: TGTGCCAGCAGCGTAGACCTGGGGACTTCCTACAATGAGCAGTTCTTC.

The V and J genes are TRBV25-1 and TRBJ2-1, with a possible D match to TRBD2 (6 bases). Germline V CDR1 and CDR2: MGHDK, SYGVNS. V was pared by 10 bases and J by 7 bases, with 20 bases between. The CDR3 spans 14 residues. The CDR3 coding sequence is TGTGCCACTGAGGGCAGCGCAGGAGGGAATGAGCAGTTCTTC. Its translation: CATEGSAGGNEQFF.

The chain links TRBV7-6 to TRBJ2-3, with 11 nucleotides matching TRBD1. The CDR3 spans 15 residues. V shed 7 bases, J shed 4 bases, and the junction held 7 bases outside the gene matches. The germline V gene encodes CDR1 SGHVS and CDR2 FNYEAQ. The CDR3 here is CASKTGTGGSDTQYF. The CDR3 nucleotides read TGTGCCAGCAAGACCGGGACAGGGGGTTCAGATACGCAGTATTTT.

The chain combines TRBV27 with TRBJ2-2, with TRBD2 as a possible D gene (5 bases). Trimming left V 0 bases short and J 5 bases short, with 10 bases between. The V gene's germline CDR1 is MNHEY and CDR2 SMNVEV (reference sequence). This CDR3 has 15 residues. The CDR3 nucleotides are TGTGCCAGCAGTTTATCTCGGTCGGGAACCGGGGAGCTGTTTTTT. Protein: CASSLSRSGTGELFF.

Comment on this clone: One end of the junction does not line up with germline, which may come from a read error. The chain carries TRBV2 and TRBJ1-1; 8 positions match TRBD1. The CDR3 is made up of 16 amino acids. Germline CDR1 SNHLY, CDR2 FYNNEI. CDR3 nucleotides: TGTGCCAGCACTGAACTGACAGGGGTAGGGAACACTGAAGCTTTCTTT. It yields the protein CASTELTGVGNTEAFF. Based on the CDR3 plus reference TRBV2 and TRBJ1-1, the full variable domain is EPEVTQTPSHQVTQMGQEVILRCVPISNHLYFYWYRQILGQKVEFLVSFYNNEISEKSEIFDDQFSVERPDGSNFTLKIRSTKLEDSAMYFCASTELTGVGNTEAFFGQGTRLTVV.

This chain joins TRBV30 and TRBJ2-3; a possible D gene is TRBD2 (5 bases). V dropped 2 bases and J dropped 4 bases, with 7 bases sitting between them. Germline-derived CDR1 and CDR2 are GTSNPN and SVGIG (reference sequence). The CDR3 sequence is 12 residues long. CDR3 residues: CAWSNGADTQYF. The CDR3 nucleotides are TGTGCCTGGAGTAACGGGGCAGATACGCAGTATTTT.

CDR3 protein: CAWRTGASNQPQHF. As DNA, the CDR3 is TGTGCCTGGAGGACAGGGGCCAGCAATCAGCCCCAGCATTTT. The genes are TRBV30 and TRBJ1-5; 8 bases are shared with TRBD1. Germline V lookup: CDR1 GTSNPN, CDR2 SVGIG (reference sequence). This CDR3 contains 14 residues. The V segment lost 3 bases and the J segment 1 base; nucleotides outside the gene matches: 2.

The chain joins TRBV30 to TRBJ2-7; D not resolved. The V and J ends lost 3 bases and 2 bases respectively, with 8 bases between them. The CDR3 length is 12 residues. The germline V gene encodes CDR1 GTSNPN and CDR2 SVGIG (reference sequence). CDR3 protein: CAWRVDTYEQYF. In nucleotides, the CDR3 is TGTGCCTGGAGAGTCGACACCTACGAGCAGTACTTC.

DNA for the CDR3: TGCGCCAGCAGCCAAGATGGAGCGGGGGCCTCCTACGAGCAGTACTTC. Translating gives CASSQDGAGASYEQYF. The chain uses TRBV4-1 and TRBJ2-7; 8 bases agree with TRBD2. CDR3 length: 16 residues. Per germline, CDR1 MGHRA and CDR2 YSYEKL. Trimming removed 0 bases from V and 0 bases from J; junction bases left unmatched: 4.